A selection of T cell receptor beta chains follows, all from one sample in a study of CD8 T cells in Susac syndrome. In TCRdb, the immunoSEQ multiplex PCR reads were re-called with MiXCR into one record per CDR3 protein. The repertoire holds 180,000 or so distinct CDR3 sequences, around 94% seen once, with about 0.13% in the top ten. Sample: CD4+ T cells from PBMCs. The receptors come from a human donor in good health. Both conserved end residues are part of each CDR3. D genes are given only for firm matches. Size is omitted from some rows. Given values are once, few, many or a class for expanded clones.

V	D	size	J	CDR3	DNA
TRBV9	.	.	TRBJ2-5	CASSVQGTETQYF	TGTGCCAGCAGCGTACAGGGAACCGAGACCCAGTACTTC
TRBV6-5	TRBD2	.	TRBJ2-3	CASRRTSADTQYF	TGTGCCAGCAGACGAACTAGCGCAGATACGCAGTATTTT
TRBV30	TRBD1	.	TRBJ1-4	CAWSGTGIEKLFF	TGTGCCTGGAGTGGGACAGGGATTGAAAAACTGTTTTTT
TRBV20-1	.	.	TRBJ2-1	CSARDIATDYNEQFF	TGCAGTGCTAGAGATATAGCTACCGATTACAATGAGCAGTTCTTC
TRBV5-1	.	.	TRBJ2-1	CASSDDSNEQFF	TGCGCCAGCAGCGACGACAGCAATGAGCAGTTCTTC
TRBV4-3	.	.	TRBJ2-2	CASSQEARRGTGELFF	TGCGCCAGCAGCCAAGAGGCACGGCGAGGGACCGGGGAGCTGTTTTTT
TRBV12-3/TRBV12-4	.	.	TRBJ1-5	CASSFSQNQPQHF	TGTGCCAGCAGTTTTTCGCAGAATCAGCCCCAGCATTTT
TRBV6-2/TRBV6-3	.	.	TRBJ1-5	CASSYPRASQPQHF	TGTGCCAGCAGTTACCCCAGGGCCAGTCAGCCCCAGCATTTT
TRBV5-5	.	.	TRBJ2-3	CASSLATGSDTQYF	TGTGCCAGCAGCTTGGCCACTGGGTCGGATACGCAGTATTTT
TRBV7-2	.	.	TRBJ2-3	CASSLPRTSTDTQYF	TGTGCCAGCAGCCTCCCCCGGACTAGCACAGATACGCAGTATTTT
TRBV7-9	.	.	TRBJ2-5	CASSFREGIETQYF	TGTGCCAGCAGCTTCAGGGAAGGCATCGAGACCCAGTACTTC
TRBV7-3	.	.	TRBJ1-1	CASSPQGGGNTEAFF	TGTGCCAGCAGCCCCCAGGGCGGGGGCAACACTGAAGCTTTCTTT
TRBV5-1	.	once	TRBJ1-2	CASSFQGTGYTF	TGCGCCAGCAGCTTCCAGGGTACAGGCTACACCTTC
TRBV12-3/TRBV12-4	.	.	TRBJ2-1	CASSLGTPTNEQFF	TGTGCCAGCAGTTTGGGGACCCCGACCAATGAGCAGTTCTTC
TRBV12-3/TRBV12-4	.	.	TRBJ2-2	CASSPVRGARNTGELFF	TGTGCCAGCAGTCCCGTGAGGGGGGCCCGGAACACCGGGGAGCTGTTTTTT
TRBV5-4	TRBD2	.	TRBJ2-5	CASSFSGGNQETQYF	TGTGCCAGCAGCTTCTCGGGGGGGAACCAAGAGACCCAGTACTTC
TRBV20-1	.	.	TRBJ2-7	CSAPTTGDDEQYF	TGCAGTGCTCCGACAACCGGGGACGACGAGCAGTACTTC
TRBV3-1	.	.	TRBJ1-4	CASSLRRQGVINEKLFF	TGTGCCAGCAGCCTACGGCGGCAGGGTGTCATCAATGAAAAACTGTTTTTT
TRBV4-3	TRBD2	.	TRBJ2-7	CASSQASSGGWYEQYF	TGCGCCAGCAGCCAGGCGTCTAGCGGGGGGTGGTACGAGCAGTACTTC
TRBV6-5	.	.	TRBJ2-2	CASSYGGDTGELFF	TGTGCCAGCAGTTATGGGGGCGACACCGGGGAGCTGTTTTTT
TRBV5-4	.	.	TRBJ1-6	CASSLGSVLNSPLHF	TGTGCCAGCAGCTTGGGTTCGGTACTTAATTCACCCCTCCACTTT
TRBV29-1	TRBD1	.	TRBJ1-1	CSVSDRAEAFF	TGCAGCGTTTCGGACAGGGCTGAAGCTTTCTTT
TRBV15	TRBD2	.	TRBJ2-7	CATSAAGRGRASYEQYF	TGTGCCACCAGCGCCGCAGGGAGAGGGAGGGCCTCCTACGAGCAGTACTTC
TRBV29-1	.	.	TRBJ1-1	CSVRRDHGPAFF	TGCAGCGTACGCCGGGACCACGGCCCGGCTTTCTTT
TRBV28	.	.	TRBJ2-7	CASGSTVEYF	TGTGCCAGCGGCTCGACGGTGGAGTACTTC
TRBV12-3/TRBV12-4	.	few	TRBJ2-3	CASSRGDTQYF	TGTGCCAGCAGCCGGGGAGATACGCAGTATTTT
TRBV20-1	.	.	TRBJ1-5	CSVSRDYQPQHF	TGCAGTGTCAGTCGGGATTATCAGCCCCAGCATTTT
TRBV10-3	TRBD2	.	TRBJ2-1	CAISESGGAGNEQFF	TGTGCCATCAGTGAGAGCGGGGGGGCCGGGAATGAGCAGTTCTTC
TRBV11-3	TRBD1	.	TRBJ2-2	CASSLGQGTGELFF	TGTGCCAGCAGCCTGGGACAGGGCACCGGGGAGCTGTTTTTT
TRBV29-1	.	.	TRBJ2-7	CSVRVGTGLEQYF	TGCAGCGTCCGTGTTGGAACCGGTCTCGAGCAGTACTTC
TRBV6-5	.	.	TRBJ1-6	CASSSTDYSRSPLHF	TGTGCCAGCAGTTCGACAGACTATTCCCGTTCACCCCTCCACTTT
TRBV29-1	.	.	TRBJ2-2	CSVSGTKGNTGELFF	TGCAGCGTTTCGGGGACAAAAGGGAACACCGGGGAGCTGTTTTTT
TRBV3-1	.	few	TRBJ2-7	CASSQEGGTYEQYF	TGTGCCAGCAGCCAGGAAGGGGGGACCTACGAGCAGTACTTC
TRBV18	.	.	TRBJ2-1	CASSPPQGGNEQFF	TGTGCCAGCTCACCACCACAAGGGGGCAATGAGCAGTTCTTC
TRBV28	TRBD1	.	TRBJ1-1	CASSSLWTGGHTEAFF	TGTGCCAGCAGTTCTCTATGGACAGGGGGGCACACTGAAGCTTTCTTT
TRBV7-9	TRBD1	.	TRBJ1-1	CASSWTGWNTEAFF	TGTGCCAGCAGCTGGACAGGGTGGAACACTGAAGCTTTCTTT
TRBV7-2	.	.	TRBJ2-7	CASSLEWPQYF	TGTGCCAGCAGCTTAGAGTGGCCCCAGTACTTC
TRBV2	.	.	TRBJ1-5	CASSGISSNQPQHF	TGTGCCAGCAGTGGCATTTCTAGCAATCAGCCCCAGCATTTT
TRBV6-5	TRBD2	.	TRBJ2-2	CASSYSTSGRGTGELFF	TGTGCCAGCAGTTACTCGACGTCTGGGAGGGGCACCGGGGAGCTGTTTTTT
TRBV12-3/TRBV12-4	.	.	TRBJ2-1	CASSSPVPYNEQFF	TGTGCCAGCAGTTCTCCGGTCCCCTACAATGAGCAGTTCTTC
TRBV20-1	.	.	TRBJ2-5	CSASLSVEETQYF	TGCAGTGCTAGCTTGAGTGTCGAGGAGACCCAGTACTTC
TRBV6-5	.	.	TRBJ2-1	CASSSRAGEQFF	TGTGCCAGCAGCTCTCGGGCCGGTGAGCAGTTCTTC
TRBV27	.	.	TRBJ2-1	CASSFSRYGDNEQFF	TGTGCCAGCAGTTTCTCGAGGTATGGGGACAATGAGCAGTTCTTC
TRBV6-5	.	.	TRBJ2-7	CASSISQVQSYEQYF	TGTGCCAGCAGCATATCCCAGGTACAATCCTACGAGCAGTACTTC
TRBV28	.	.	TRBJ1-1	CASSSIGTEAFF	TGTGCCAGCAGTTCTATCGGCACTGAAGCTTTCTTT
TRBV29-1	TRBD1	.	TRBJ1-2	CSVATGFYGYTF	TGCAGCGTTGCGACAGGGTTCTATGGCTACACCTTC
TRBV12-3/TRBV12-4	.	once	TRBJ1-3	CASSLSAAGNTIYF	TGTGCCAGCAGTTTATCTGCAGCTGGAAACACCATATATTTT
TRBV29-1	.	once	TRBJ2-3	CSVFMTAPDTQYF	TGCAGCGTTTTTATGACAGCCCCAGATACGCAGTATTTT
TRBV5-4	TRBD2	once	TRBJ2-5	CASSPSPAGEETQYF	TGTGCCAGCAGCCCGTCCCCAGCGGGGGAAGAGACCCAGTACTTC
TRBV3-1	.	.	TRBJ1-1	CASSPDSNTEAFF	TGTGCCAGCAGCCCCGATTCGAACACTGAAGCTTTCTTT
TRBV5-4	.	.	TRBJ1-2	CASSSWSKDNYGYTF	TGTGCCAGCAGCTCCTGGTCTAAGGACAACTATGGCTACACCTTC
TRBV3-1	.	.	TRBJ1-5	CASSLGPRGYQPQHF	TGTGCCAGCAGCCTAGGACCCAGGGGTTATCAGCCCCAGCATTTT
TRBV20-1	TRBD2	.	TRBJ2-1	CSARGPTSGYGNEQFF	TGCAGTGCTAGAGGGCCGACTAGCGGATATGGCAATGAGCAGTTCTTC
TRBV18	.	.	TRBJ1-5	CASTSEAQRGNQPQHF	TGTGCCAGCACTTCGGAGGCCCAGCGCGGCAATCAGCCCCAGCATTTT
TRBV6-5	.	.	TRBJ2-7	CASRDMTYEQYF	TGTGCCAGCAGGGACATGACTTACGAGCAGTACTTC
TRBV20-1	TRBD1	.	TRBJ1-5	CSAKGQVHSNQPQHF	TGCAGTGCTAAGGGACAGGTGCATAGCAATCAGCCCCAGCATTTT
TRBV27	TRBD1	.	TRBJ1-2	CASSLNPTDRGEGYTF	TGTGCCAGCAGTTTAAACCCCACGGACAGGGGTGAGGGCTACACCTTC
TRBV29-1	.	.	TRBJ1-1	CSVELQLMNTEAFF	TGCAGCGTTGAACTACAGTTGATGAACACTGAAGCTTTCTTT
TRBV11-2	.	.	TRBJ1-1	CASSSDGPNTEAFF	TGTGCCAGCAGCTCGGACGGTCCGAACACTGAAGCTTTCTTT
TRBV5-6	.	.	TRBJ1-2	CASSLAPGMEGYTF	TGTGCCAGCAGCTTGGCGCCGGGGATGGAGGGCTACACCTTC